This is a list of T cell receptor beta chains from one sample in a study of cytomegalovirus exposure and HLA in healthy donors. Assay used: immunoSEQ multiplex PCR; TCRdb lists only in-frame clones, some missing. This table has 140,000 or so clones, 76% appearing once. Sequenced input: PBMCs. These TCRs come from a middle-aged man in good health and CMV-seronegative. CDR3s include the opening cysteine and the closing phenylalanine or tryptophan.

J gene	V gene	CDR3 protein
TRBJ1-2	TRBV6-1	CASSDSQVGYTF
TRBJ1-1	TRBV10-2	CASPRDRAEAFF
TRBJ1-1	TRBV6-6	CASSRQGAFTEAFF
TRBJ1-6	TRBV29-1	CSVGQGQGSPLHF
TRBJ2-5	TRBV19	CASSILGGETQYF
TRBJ2-2	TRBV4-1	CASSKETSGRPRTGELFF
TRBJ2-7	TRBV19	CASSIRRGSSYEQYF
TRBJ2-5	TRBV5-6	CASSLTGVGETQYF
TRBJ2-5	TRBV19	CASSTTGTGGETQYF
TRBJ2-1	TRBV4-2	CASSQDRGGETYNEQFF
TRBJ2-7	TRBV4-2	CASSQATSGREQYF
TRBJ1-1	TRBV30	CAWMTGTNTEAFF
TRBJ2-2	TRBV23-1	CASSQQRTSGSPGELFF
TRBJ2-4	TRBV11-2	CASSLRYPNSLAKNSQYF
TRBJ1-6	TRBV27	CASSFLQQNSPLHF
TRBJ2-5	TRBV28	CASPTDSTQETQYF
TRBJ2-1	TRBV11-3	CASSLRSGDNEQFF
TRBJ2-7	TRBV13	CASSPGQGSGTYEQYF
TRBJ1-5	TRBV10-3	CAISLDGDQPQHF
TRBJ2-3	TRBV5-1	CASRDRGSTDTQYF
NA	TRBV6-5	CASPNPGAHYEQYF
TRBJ2-3	TRBV5-1	CASSPVVLAGTTDTQYF
TRBJ2-2	TRBV5-1	CASSSRLAANTGELFF
TRBJ2-2	TRBV7-9	CASSSTPPGGHGELFF
TRBJ2-3	TRBV30	CAWSVFGNTQYF
TRBJ2-5	TRBV5-1	CASGPWREQETQYF
TRBJ2-7	TRBV10-3	CAISEPSGGSEQYF
TRBJ2-1	TRBV7-8	CASSFPGGGYGQFF
TRBJ2-3	TRBV5-4	CASSLLAGGPSSTDAQYF
TRBJ2-1	TRBV5-5	CASSLVRGEQFF
TRBJ2-3	TRBV5-1	CASSLTGTSGGTDTQYF
TRBJ2-7	TRBV6-5	CASSYSDRAHDEQYF
TRBJ2-7	TRBV5-1	CASSLESGPYEQYF
TRBJ2-3	TRBV11-2	CASSLDHGDTQYF
TRBJ2-7	TRBV4-1	CASSQDPGAVVSYEQYF
TRBJ2-1	TRBV2	CASLKASGGGYNEQFF
TRBJ2-1	TRBV19	CASSPDWGPGSDEQFF
TRBJ2-5	TRBV10-3	CATSGGRGETQYF
TRBJ2-5	TRBV2	CASWGLARETQYF
TRBJ1-4	TRBV9	CASSVGIGGGNEKLFF
TRBJ2-5	TRBV19	CASSIDRDWQETQYF
TRBJ2-7	TRBV9	CASSAGAGTGAYEQYF
TRBJ2-7	TRBV11-2	CASSLNPEGSYEQYF
TRBJ2-2	TRBV10-3	CAIRQRETGGELFF
TRBJ1-1	TRBV15	CATSRRGNTEAFF
TRBJ1-4	TRBV11-2	CASSLWPHRVATNEKLFF
TRBJ2-7	TRBV21-1	CASSKGRGPYEQYF
TRBJ1-2	TRBV7-9	CASRRWQQGGHTF
TRBJ2-7	TRBV16	CASSQSLGQGYHEQYF
TRBJ2-4	TRBV5-1	CASSLAGGLAKNIQYF
TRBJ2-7	TRBV29-1	CSVDLSDSYEQYF
TRBJ2-7	TRBV5-1	CASNPRGGRWDGEQYF
TRBJ2-3	TRBV5-1	CASRSGTSPSTDTQYF
TRBJ2-3	TRBV7-9	CASSFSTSGLADTQYF
TRBJ2-1	TRBV7-6	CASSLAEENEQFF